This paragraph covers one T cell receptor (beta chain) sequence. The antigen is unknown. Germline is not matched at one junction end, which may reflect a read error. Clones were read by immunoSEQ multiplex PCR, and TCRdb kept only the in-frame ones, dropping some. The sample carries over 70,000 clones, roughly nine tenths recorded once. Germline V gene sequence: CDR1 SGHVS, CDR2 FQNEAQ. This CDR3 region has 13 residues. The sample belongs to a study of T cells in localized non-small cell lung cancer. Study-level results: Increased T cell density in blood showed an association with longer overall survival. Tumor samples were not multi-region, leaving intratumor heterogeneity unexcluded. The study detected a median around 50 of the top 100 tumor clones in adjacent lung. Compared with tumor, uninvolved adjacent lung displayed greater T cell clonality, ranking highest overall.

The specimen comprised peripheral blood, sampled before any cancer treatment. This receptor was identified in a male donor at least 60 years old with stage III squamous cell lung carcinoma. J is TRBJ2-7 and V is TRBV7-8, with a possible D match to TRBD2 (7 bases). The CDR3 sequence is CVSSPVRGGEQYF. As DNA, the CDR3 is TGTGTCAGCAGCCCGGTGAGGGGGGGTGAGCAGTACTTC.